These 23 T cell receptor beta chains were sequenced from one sample in a study of Graves' ophthalmopathy and Graves' hyperthyroidism. Transcripts of RNA were the source for amplifying TCR beta CDR3 regions. HTBI-primed first-round RT-PCR preceded second-round multiplex PCR. From the multiplex PCR reads, TCRdb called clonotypes with MiXCR, one entry per CDR3 protein. Here the sample spans some 150,000 distinct CDR3 sequences, approximately 40% being singletons. Sequenced input: peripheral blood. These TCRs come from a man under 40 with Graves' ophthalmopathy.

This clonotype occurred many times. V gene TRBV7-2 combines with J gene TRBJ2-5; unclear D gene. Germline CDR1 and CDR2: SGHTA and FQGNSA. Trimming removed 3 bases at V and 2 bases at J, with 7 bases between. This CDR3 comprises 13 residues. The DNA of the CDR3 is TGTGCCAGCAGCTTTAGTGATCAAGAGACCCAGTACTTC. Residues: CASSFSDQETQYF.

This clonotype came up many times. The chain is built from TRBV19 and TRBJ1-5, with a tentative D call TRBD1 (5 bases). The germline gives CDR1 LNHDA, CDR2 SQIVND (reference sequence). Trimming took off 0 bases at V and 7 bases at J, with 10 bases between the two ends. The CDR3 consists of 14 residues. The CDR3 DNA follows: TGTGCCAGTAGTATAGAAGGCAGGGCCCAGCCCCAGCATTTT. Amino acids: CASSIEGRAQPQHF. The whole variable domain, remainder taken from reference TRBV19 and TRBJ1-5, is DGGITQSPKYLFRKEGQNVTLSCEQNLNHDAMYWYRQDPGQGLRLIYYSQIVNDFQKGDIAEGYSVSREKKESFPLTVTSAQKNPTAFYLCASSIEGRAQPQHFGDGTRLSIL.

This clonotype was counted at least ten times. The rearrangement uses TRBV6-1 and TRBJ1-5; maybe TRBD1 (5 bases). There are 16 residues in the CDR3. The germline gives CDR1 MNHNS, CDR2 SASEGT. V lost 6 bases and J 1 base, leaving 16 bases between the germline ends. The CDR3 DNA reads TGTGCCAGCAGCCCTCCGGGGCGCGTAAGCAATCAGCCCCAGCATTTT. This sequence encodes CASSPPGRVSNQPQHF.

The V and J genes are TRBV28 and TRBJ1-2; 10 bases match TRBD1. This CDR3 is built from 15 residues. V lost 3 bases to trimming and J lost 6 bases; unmatched junction nucleotides: 7. The germline V gene has CDR1 MDHEN and CDR2 SYDVKM. CDR3 loop: CASSLSRQGANGYTF. In DNA form, the CDR3 reads TGTGCCAGCAGTTTGAGCAGACAGGGGGCGAATGGCTACACCTTC.

The sample holds many counts of this clonotype. V and J are TRBV12-3 or TRBV12-4 and TRBJ1-5; 7 positions match TRBD1. The CDR3 consists of 16 residues. With 7 bases clipped from V and 1 base from J, the junction kept 10 bases outside the gene matches. The CDR3 DNA follows: TGTGCCAGCAACCCTCCCGGGACAGTGAGCAATCAGCCCCAGCATTTT. This translates into CASNPPGTVSNQPQHF.

This clonotype was counted many times. The chain joins TRBV12-3 or TRBV12-4 to TRBJ2-5, with 7 bases fitting TRBD1. The junction had 1 base not matched to a gene; V was cut back by 2 bases and J by 4 bases. The CDR3 length is 13 residues. The CDR3, as DNA: TGTGCCAGCAGTTTATACAGGGGAGAGACCCAGTACTTC. Amino acids: CASSLYRGETQYF.

This clonotype was observed at least ten times. The genes are TRBV6-2 or TRBV6-3 and TRBJ2-5; 8 bases align to TRBD2. V trimming: 7 bases; J trimming: 1 base; junction bases outside the gene matches: 8. Germline values: CDR1 MNHEY, CDR2 SVGEGT. This CDR3 contains 15 residues. CDR3: CASNQLAEIQETQYF. The CDR3 region has the DNA TGTGCCAGCAACCAACTAGCGGAGATCCAAGAGACCCAGTACTTC.

This clonotype was recorded at least ten times. The V and J genes are TRBV6-1 and TRBJ1-1; D is unresolved. Looked up from germline, CDR1 is MNHNS and CDR2 is SASEGT. With 2 bases removed from V and 3 bases from J, the gap between germline ends came to 13 bases. CDR3 size: 15 residues. In DNA form, the CDR3 reads TGTGCCAGCAGTGAATGGGTGGCGCGGGACACTGAAGCTTTCTTT. This sequence encodes CASSEWVARDTEAFF.

The table lists this clonotype with many counts. The chain joins TRBV6-5 to TRBJ2-4; 7 positions match TRBD2. Germline-derived CDR1 and CDR2 are MNHEY and SVGAGI. The CDR3 contains 16 residues. V shed 5 bases and J 0 bases; nucleotides not matched to a gene: 7. Here the CDR3 reads CASSNRSSGAKNIQYF. The CDR3 coding sequence is TGTGCCAGCAGTAATCGGTCTAGCGGAGCCAAAAACATTCAGTACTTC.

This chain uses TRBV28 with TRBJ1-2; the match to TRBD1 covers 8 bases. The V segment lost 6 bases and the J segment 5 bases; nucleotides outside the gene matches: 5. Germline CDR1 and CDR2: MDHEN and SYDVKM. The CDR3 covers 13 residues. Here the CDR3 reads CASRPGGAYGYTF. The CDR3 DNA reads TGTGCCAGCAGGCCAGGGGGCGCATATGGCTACACCTTC.

The V and J genes are TRBV20-1 and TRBJ1-6, with D possibly being TRBD1 (5 bases). Germline V gives CDR1 DFQATT, CDR2 SNEGSKA (reference sequence). This CDR3 comprises 14 residues. The V gene lost 6 bases and the J gene lost 6 bases, with 15 bases spanning the gap. The CDR3 here is CSARLDGTNSPLHF. Here the CDR3 DNA reads TGCAGTGCCCGCCTGGACGGGACTAATTCACCCCTCCACTTT.

J is TRBJ1-5 and V is TRBV20-1; 9 bases are shared with TRBD1. V lost 3 bases and J lost 2; bases outside the gene matches: 11. The CDR3 runs to 17 residues. In germline, CDR1 is DFQATT, CDR2 SNEGSKA (reference sequence). The CDR3 sequence: CSASAGQGFIGNQPQHF. Written as DNA, the CDR3 is TGCAGTGCTAGCGCCGGACAGGGGTTTATAGGCAATCAGCCCCAGCATTTT.

This clonotype was recorded at least ten times. This sequence joins TRBV6-5 and TRBJ1-2, with D unclear. CDR1 and CDR2 from the germline V gene are MNHEY and SVGAGI. Trimming stripped 2 bases from V and 7 bases from J, with 5 bases between. The CDR3 is 11 amino acids. The CDR3 reads CASSYDAGYTF. For the CDR3, the DNA is TGTGCCAGCAGTTACGACGCTGGCTACACCTTC.

This clonotype was picked up many times. This may be a read error, as it is one base from a much larger clone. The rearrangement uses TRBV27 and TRBJ2-5; D is perhaps TRBD2 (6 bases). The CDR3 covers 13 residues. Trimming pared 3 bases from V and 5 bases from J, leaving 10 bases between. Germline loops: CDR1 MNHEY, CDR2 SMNVEV (reference sequence). The CDR3 DNA is TGTGCCAGCAGTTTGGCTAGCGCGGAGACCCAGTACTTC. This codes for CASSLASAETQYF.

This clonotype came up a few times. The CDR3 is CASSVGAGRDSPLHF. CDR3 nucleotides: TGTGCCAGCAGCGTAGGTGCAGGGAGGGATTCACCCCTCCACTTT. The V and J genes are TRBV7-8 and TRBJ1-6; weak D call: TRBD1 (5 bases). The V gene's germline CDR1 is SGHVS and CDR2 FQNEAQ. This CDR3 spans 15 amino acids. Trimming took off 5 bases at V and 8 bases at J, with 16 bases between the two ends. Complete variable domain (other parts from reference TRBV7-8 and TRBJ1-6): GAGVSQSPRYKVAKRGQDVALRCDPISGHVSLFWYQQALGQGPEFLTYFQNEAQLDKSGLPSDRFFAERPEGSVSTLKIQRTQQEDSAVYLCASSVGAGRDSPLHFGNGTRLTVT.

This clonotype was detected a few times. This chain joins TRBV20-1 and TRBJ1-1; unclear D gene. With 5 bases removed from V and 7 bases from J, the gap between germline ends came to 11 bases. In germline, CDR1 is DFQATT, CDR2 SNEGSKA (reference sequence). The CDR3 extends over 11 amino acids. The DNA for the CDR3 is TGCAGTGCTTTTTACAGCGGTGAAGCTTTCTTT. Its protein product is CSAFYSGEAFF.

In its sample, this clonotype was seen once. The J gene is TRBJ1-3, the V gene TRBV27; D gene ambiguous. The germline V gene has CDR1 MNHEY and CDR2 SMNVEV (reference sequence). Trimming shortened V by 2 bases and J by 2 bases, and 10 bases separated the two germline ends. The CDR3 totals 15 residues. The CDR3 DNA reads as TGTGCCAGCAGTTTAAGTGTGGGGACTGGAAACACCATATATTTT. Amino acid sequence: CASSLSVGTGNTIYF.

This clonotype has just a few counts. The genes are TRBV27 and TRBJ2-7; D possibly corresponds to TRBD2 (5 bases). Germline V gene sequence: CDR1 MNHEY, CDR2 SMNVEV (reference sequence). The CDR3 length is 14 residues. V shed 3 bases and J shed 7 bases, with 16 bases lying between them. The CDR3 DNA follows: TGTGCCAGCAGTTTGTGGCAGTCGCGAGGGGAGCAGTACTTC. This gives the protein CASSLWQSRGEQYF.

This clonotype was recorded many times. The rearrangement uses TRBV20-1 and TRBJ1-6; D call uncertain. The V end lost 5 bases, the J end lost 8 bases, and 16 bases lay between the germline ends. The germline gives CDR1 DFQATT, CDR2 SNEGSKA (reference sequence). The CDR3 loop spans 14 amino acids. The CDR3 sequence is CSAGPALGDSPLHF. As DNA, the CDR3 is TGCAGTGCTGGCCCGGCCCTTGGAGATTCACCCCTCCACTTT.

This clonotype was observed many times. The V call is TRBV12-3 or TRBV12-4, the J call TRBJ2-5; maybe TRBD2 (6 bases). Deletions cut 8 bases from V and 2 bases from J, with 6 bases between. The CDR3 is 11 residues long. CDR3 loop: CASGGQETQYF. As DNA, the CDR3 is TGTGCCAGCGGGGGGCAAGAGACCCAGTACTTC.

This clonotype was counted many times. J is TRBJ1-2 and V is TRBV10-3, with D unclear. The CDR3 is made up of 13 amino acids. Germline V gives CDR1 ENHRY, CDR2 SYGVKD. V lost 6 bases and J 5 bases, leaving 13 bases between the germline ends. The CDR3 region has the DNA TGTGCCATCAGCGGACCTCTTTGGTATGGCTACACCTTC. Its translation: CAISGPLWYGYTF.

This clonotype was seen many times. The chain joins TRBV29-1 to TRBJ2-7; the match to TRBD2 covers 8 bases. J was trimmed by 5 bases and V by 0 bases; bases with no gene match: 9. This CDR3 has 15 amino acids. Germline V lookup: CDR1 SQVTM, CDR2 ANQGSEA. CDR3 amino acids: CSVEDRVAGLHEQYF. In nucleotides, the CDR3 is TGCAGCGTTGAAGATCGGGTAGCGGGACTCCACGAGCAGTACTTC.

The chain links TRBV5-5 to TRBJ1-6; the D gene is possibly TRBD1 (5 bases). CDR1 and CDR2 from the germline V gene are SGHKS and YYEKEE (reference sequence). V lost 4 bases, J lost 5 bases, and 10 bases lay in between. The CDR3 extends over 14 amino acids. The CDR3 spells CASSTGTDNSPLHF. CDR3 nucleotides: TGTGCCAGCAGCACCGGGACGGATAATTCACCCCTCCACTTT. The full variable domain, rest sourced from reference TRBV5-5 and TRBJ1-6, is DAGVTQSPTHLIKTRGQQVTLRCSPISGHKSVSWYQQVLGQGPQFIFQYYEKEERGRGNFPDRFSARQFPNYSSELNVNALLLGDSALYLCASSTGTDNSPLHFGNGTRLTVT.